This note documents a single T cell receptor beta chain sequence. Looked up from germline, CDR1 is DFQATT and CDR2 is SNEGSKA (reference sequence). The CDR3 totals 15 residues. A J-beta primer mix and a sample-barcoded 5' primer were used in a second PCR of roughly 7 to 12 cycles. TCRdb recomputed calls from the 5' RACE reads with MiXCR, one row per CDR3 protein. The sample includes more than 1,400,000 distinct CDR3 sequences, 40% to 50% seen only once; the top ten take 7% to 9%. This sample stems from a study of blood T cells in healthy people across ages. This chain uses TRBV20-1 with TRBJ2-5, with 9 bases that match TRBD2. The tail of the sequence fits TRBJ2-1 better, so the J call may be wrong. The receptor's source is a woman younger than 35 in good health. Sample: blood. CDR3 protein: CSAKRASGAQETQFF. In DNA, the CDR3 is TGCAGTGCTAAGAGGGCTAGCGGGGCCCAAGAGACCCAGTTCTTC.